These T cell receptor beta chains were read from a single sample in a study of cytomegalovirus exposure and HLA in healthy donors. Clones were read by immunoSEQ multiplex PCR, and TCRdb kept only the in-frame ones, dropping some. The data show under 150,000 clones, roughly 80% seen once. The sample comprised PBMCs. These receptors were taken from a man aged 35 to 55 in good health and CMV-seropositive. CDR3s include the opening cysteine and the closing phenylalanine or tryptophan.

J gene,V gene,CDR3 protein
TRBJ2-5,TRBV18,CASSPRTSRETQYF
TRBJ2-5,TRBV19,CASSIRLQGRETQYF
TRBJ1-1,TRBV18,CASSPSRTPNTEAFF
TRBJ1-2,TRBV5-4,CASSFGDTLNYGYTF
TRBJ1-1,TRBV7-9,CASTLNLMEAFF
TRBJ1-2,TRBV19,CASSTVPGQGISIGGYTF
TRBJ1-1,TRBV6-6,CASSRGQLNTEAFF
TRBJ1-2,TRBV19,CASSGSGSLDGYTF
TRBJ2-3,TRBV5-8,CASSLLGGIGGDTQYF
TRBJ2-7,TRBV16,CASSQSRQTYEQYF
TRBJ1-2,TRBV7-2,CASSPAGSGYGYTF
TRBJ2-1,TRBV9,CASSLGLAKGTEQFF
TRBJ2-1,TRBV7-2,CASSLGAIAGVKNEQFF
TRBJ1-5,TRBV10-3,CAISPRGANQPQHF
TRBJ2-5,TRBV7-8,CASSLAIEASGYLQETQYF
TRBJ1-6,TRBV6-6,CASSRGQGTYNSPLHF
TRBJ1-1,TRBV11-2,CASSPEIRSDTEAFF
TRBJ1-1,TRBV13,CASSPGDTEAFF
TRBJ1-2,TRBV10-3,CAISEPDRGRKGYTF
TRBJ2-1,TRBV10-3,CAIGGTGPDNEQFF
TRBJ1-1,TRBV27,CASSRIDRGHTEAFF
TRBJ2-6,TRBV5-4,CASSLQSGANVLTF
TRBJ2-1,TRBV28,CASSLLAGVLDEQFF
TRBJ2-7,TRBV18,CASSPSRGGPYEQYF
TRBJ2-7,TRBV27,CASSLRGPYEQYF
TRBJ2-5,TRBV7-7,CASSETGMGETQYF
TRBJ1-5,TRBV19,CASSGKGSHSNQPQHF
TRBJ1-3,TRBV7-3,CASSLSGWRGPGNTIYF
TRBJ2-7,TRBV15,CATSARGQGISYEQYF
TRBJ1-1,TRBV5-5,CASSLGTGSKSEAFF
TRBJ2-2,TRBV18,CASSRQDRDTGELFF
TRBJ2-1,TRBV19,CASGSPGGAGEQFF
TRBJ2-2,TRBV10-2,CATSGTGRAGELFF
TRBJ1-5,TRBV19,CASSIGPAGFNQPQHF
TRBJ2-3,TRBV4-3,CASSQDVGRGRHGDTQYF
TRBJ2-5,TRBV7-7,CASSPDRAGAQYF
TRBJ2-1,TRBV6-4,CASSGGTSEINEQFF
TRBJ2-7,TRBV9,CASGGLADDEQYF
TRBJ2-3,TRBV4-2,CASSPFGTSGTDTQYF
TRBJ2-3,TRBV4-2,CASSQRLVNTDTQYF